Presented here are 9 T cell receptor beta chains from one specimen sequenced in a study of T-cell reconstitution after alpha-beta-depleted transplantation in children. Unique molecular identifiers tagged the TCRbeta library. TCRdb called the PCR reads again in MiXCR, with one record for every CDR3 protein. The repertoire consists of some 600,000 distinct CDR3 sequences, with over 10% occurring once and the leading ten covering 2.2%. Sequenced here: PBMCs, mostly from graft donor cells, sampled 360 days after TCRalphabeta/CD19-depleted stem cell transplant. These receptors were obtained from a male patient younger than 18 who had a stem cell transplant for acute myeloid leukemia, so the T cells may come from the graft donor.

The chain combines TRBV30 with TRBJ2-7; a possible D gene is TRBD2 (5 bases). V gave up 2 bases and J gave up 6 bases, with 29 bases separating them. Germline values: CDR1 GTSNPN, CDR2 SVGIG (reference sequence). There are 18 residues in the CDR3. The CDR3 DNA reads as TGTGCCTGGAGTAATTTTTGTCTGGCTGATTCGGGGTTCTGCGAGCAGTACTTC. Translated: CAWSNFCLADSGFCEQYF.

This clonotype has more than one count but fewer than ten. This chain uses TRBV4-2 with TRBJ2-5; TRBD1 or TRBD2 may be the D gene (6 bases each). Trimming took 2 bases from V and 4 from J, leaving 14 bases between them. This CDR3 comprises 15 residues. Germline V gene sequence: CDR1 LGHNA, CDR2 YNFKEQ. This CDR3 reads CASSQYEGGRETQYF. The CDR3 DNA sequence: TGTGCCAGCAGCCAATATGAAGGGGGGAGAGAGACCCAGTACTTC.

Note on this clonotype: The junction does not match germline at one end; this may be a read error. This rearrangement joins TRBV25-1 to TRBJ2-3; D may be TRBD2 (6 bases). Germline CDR1 MGHDK, CDR2 SYGVNS. CDR3 length: 13 residues. CDR3 protein: CASSGLAAAVLVF. CDR3 DNA: TGTGCCAGCAGTGGATTAGCGGCAGCTGTTCTCGTTTTC.

This clonotype has a handful of counts. The chain carries TRBV12-3 or TRBV12-4 and TRBJ1-2; 11 nucleotides agree with TRBD1. The trim removed 6 bases at V and 8 bases at J, leaving 5 bases unmatched. The CDR3 contains 13 residues. This CDR3 is CASRRTGGQGYTF. CDR3 coding DNA: TGTGCCAGCAGACGGACAGGGGGCCAGGGCTACACCTTC.

This clonotype appeared many times. The chain is built from TRBV5-1 and TRBJ2-7; 9 nucleotides line up with TRBD1. There are 15 residues in the CDR3. The V and J ends lost 0 bases and 4 bases, in that order; junction bases with no gene match: 5. In germline, CDR1 is SGHRS, CDR2 YFSETQ. CDR3 protein: CASSLDRGLSYEQYF. DNA for the CDR3: TGCGCCAGCAGCTTGGACAGGGGGCTTAGTTACGAGCAGTACTTC. Full variable domain (rest looked up from reference TRBV5-1 and TRBJ2-7): KAGVTQTPRYLIKTRGQQVTLSCSPISGHRSVSWYQQTPGQGLQFLFEYFSETQRNKGNFPGRFSGRQFSNSRSEMNVSTLELGDSALYLCASSLDRGLSYEQYFGPGTRLTVT.

This clonotype was seen only a few times. The chain has TRBV6-6 and TRBJ2-7; D is unclear. This CDR3 contains 13 residues. The V gene lost 6 bases and the J gene lost 5 bases, with 14 bases spanning the gap. Germline loops: CDR1 MNHNY, CDR2 SVGAGI (reference sequence). Here the CDR3 reads CASRTGLRHEQYF. The CDR3 nucleotides are TGTGCCAGCAGGACGGGTCTCCGGCACGAGCAGTACTTC.

Many counts were recorded for this clonotype. The chain recombines TRBV7-2 with TRBJ1-6; D gene unclear. The length of the CDR3 is 15 residues. Germline V CDR1 and CDR2: SGHTA, FQGNSA. Trimming cost V 5 bases and J 10 bases, with 18 bases left between them. The CDR3 here is CASSPGLLSGSPLHF. The CDR3, as DNA: TGTGCCAGCAGCCCCGGTCTCCTCAGCGGGTCACCCCTCCACTTT. Variable domain in full (rest from reference TRBV7-2 and TRBJ1-6): GAGVSQSPSNKVTEKGKDVELRCDPISGHTALYWYRQSLGQGLEFLIYFQGNSAPDKSGLPSDRFSAERTGGSVSTLTIQRTQQEDSAVYLCASSPGLLSGSPLHFGNGTRLTVT.

The rearrangement joins TRBV20-1 to TRBJ2-3, with 8 bases lining up with TRBD1. Germline CDR1 reads DFQATT; CDR2 reads SNEGSKA (reference sequence). Trimming took 3 bases from V and 5 from J; bases not matched to a gene: 10. This CDR3 spans 15 amino acids. CDR3 loop: CSASDLDREKDTQYF. In DNA form, the CDR3 reads TGCAGTGCTAGTGACCTGGACAGGGAGAAAGATACGCAGTATTTT.

As for this clonotype: Compared with germline, one end of the junction differs, possibly owing to a read error. The chain carries TRBV28 and TRBJ2-4, with D tentatively TRBD1 (7 bases). Germline V gene sequence: CDR1 MDHEN, CDR2 SYDVKM. The CDR3 extends over 19 amino acids. CDR3 sequence: CASSPGDSPPRTTKNIEYF. The CDR3 bases are TGTGCCAGCAGCCCGGGGGACAGCCCGCCCCGAACGACCAAAAACATTGAGTACTTC.